A single sample gave rise to the 10 T cell receptor beta chains below, sequenced in a study of OX40 agonist ivuxolimab in advanced cancers. Clones were sequenced by immunoSEQ multiplex PCR, and TCRdb holds only the in-frame ones, with some missing. The sample records approximately 48,000 clones, 87% being singletons. The material was CD4+ or CD8+ T cells sorted from blood, obtained in a trial of the OX40 agonist ivuxolimab. These receptors originate from an adult with an advanced solid tumor such as melanoma, head and neck, liver or kidney cancer.

The rearrangement joins TRBV2 to TRBJ2-1; 7 nucleotides align to TRBD1. The CDR3 runs to 18 residues. CDR1 and CDR2 from the germline V gene are SNHLY and FYNNEI. V was clipped by 8 bases and J by 0 bases; unmatched bases: 16. The CDR3 loop reads CASLGPQGNRSSYNEQFF. The CDR3 nucleotides are TGTGCCAGCCTGGGTCCACAGGGGAATAGGAGCTCCTACAATGAGCAGTTCTTC.

In nucleotides, the CDR3 is TGTGCCAGCAGTTTATCAGGGGACCACACTGAAGCTTTCTTT. This codes for CASSLSGDHTEAFF. J is TRBJ1-1 and V is TRBV27; D is perhaps TRBD1 (5 bases). Trimming shortened V by 0 bases and J by 3 bases, and 8 bases separated the two germline ends. The CDR3 length is 14 residues. Germline lookup yields CDR1 MNHEY and CDR2 SMNVEV (reference sequence).

J is TRBJ1-2 and V is TRBV27, with D hard to call. CDR1 is MNHEY, CDR2 SMNVEV, per germline (reference sequence). V was shortened by 4 bases and J by 4 bases, with 13 bases between the two germline ends. This CDR3 contains 14 residues. Here the CDR3 DNA reads TGTGCCAGCAGTTCTGCAGTCCTACCCTATGGCTACACCTTC. This gives the protein CASSSAVLPYGYTF.

This sequence joins TRBV27 and TRBJ1-1; the match to TRBD1 covers 7 bases. CDR3 length: 15 residues. Germline V CDR1 and CDR2: MNHEY, SMNVEV (reference sequence). Unmatched junction bases numbered 15, after V lost 8 bases and J lost 6 bases. CDR3 sequence reads: CASSAATTGYAEAFF. Here the CDR3 DNA reads TGTGCCAGCTCTGCCGCGACGACAGGGTATGCTGAAGCTTTCTTT.

This rearrangement joins TRBV9 to TRBJ2-7; D is unclear. CDR3 size: 12 residues. Germline V gene sequence: CDR1 SGDLS, CDR2 YYNGEE. Trimming left V 3 bases short and J 6 bases short, with 10 bases between. The CDR3 region is CASSAIGSEQYF. The CDR3 DNA reads as TGTGCCAGCAGCGCTATAGGGTCCGAGCAGTACTTC.

CDR3 nucleotides: TGTGCCAGCAGCTTAAGGACAGACCTCTACAATGAGCAGTTCTTC. This translates into CASSLRTDLYNEQFF. The chain couples TRBV7-9 to TRBJ2-1, with a weak D call TRBD1 (6 bases). This CDR3 is 15 amino acids long. Trimming removed 2 bases at V and 3 bases at J, with 11 bases between. The V gene's germline CDR1 is SEHNR and CDR2 FQNEAQ (reference sequence). The whole variable domain, remainder taken from reference TRBV7-9 and TRBJ2-1, is DTGVSQNPRHKITKRGQNVTFRCDPISEHNRLYWYRQTLGQGPEFLTYFQNEAQLEKSRLLSDRFSAERPKGSFSTLEIQRTEQGDSAMYLCASSLRTDLYNEQFFGPGTRLTVL.

The chain carries TRBV5-4 and TRBJ2-1; D remains ambiguous. This CDR3 is built from 12 residues. Trimming removed 4 bases from V and 9 bases from J, with 11 bases in between. The germline V gene encodes CDR1 SGHNT and CDR2 YYREEE (reference sequence). DNA of the CDR3: TGTGCCAGCAGCGATGGAAGGTTTGAGCAGTTCTTC. Amino acids: CASSDGRFEQFF.

This clone was observed a handful of times. The J gene is TRBJ2-3, the V gene TRBV18, with 10 bases matching TRBD2. The germline V gene encodes CDR1 KGHSH and CDR2 LQKENI. V lost 2 bases to trimming and J lost 2 bases; unmatched junction nucleotides: 4. The CDR3 covers 16 residues. The CDR3 loop reads CASSPMTSGFTDTQYF. Here the CDR3 DNA reads TGTGCCAGCTCACCAATGACTAGCGGGTTCACAGATACGCAGTATTTT.

The rearrangement links TRBV19 to TRBJ2-1, with a tentative D call TRBD2 (7 bases). Germline CDR1 and CDR2: LNHDA and SQIVND (reference sequence). V shed 1 base and J shed 9 bases, with 16 bases lying between them. The CDR3 totals 15 residues. The CDR3, as DNA: TGTGCCAGTAGTATAGTCCCCCGGGGGGCGCTTGAGCAGTTCTTC. This sequence encodes CASSIVPRGALEQFF. Using reference TRBV19 and TRBJ2-1 for the parts outside the CDR3, the full variable domain is DGGITQSPKYLFRKEGQNVTLSCEQNLNHDAMYWYRQDPGQGLRLIYYSQIVNDFQKGDIAEGYSVSREKKESFPLTVTSAQKNPTAFYLCASSIVPRGALEQFFGPGTRLTVL.

J is TRBJ2-1 and V is TRBV5-6; 10 bases are a match to TRBD2. Germline CDR1 reads SGHDT; CDR2 reads YYEEEE. CDR3 size: 15 residues. J lost 5 bases, V lost 4 bases, and 6 bases had no gene match. DNA of the CDR3: TGTGCCAGCAGCCTGGGGCTAGCGGGAGACAATGAGCAGTTCTTC. It is translated as CASSLGLAGDNEQFF.